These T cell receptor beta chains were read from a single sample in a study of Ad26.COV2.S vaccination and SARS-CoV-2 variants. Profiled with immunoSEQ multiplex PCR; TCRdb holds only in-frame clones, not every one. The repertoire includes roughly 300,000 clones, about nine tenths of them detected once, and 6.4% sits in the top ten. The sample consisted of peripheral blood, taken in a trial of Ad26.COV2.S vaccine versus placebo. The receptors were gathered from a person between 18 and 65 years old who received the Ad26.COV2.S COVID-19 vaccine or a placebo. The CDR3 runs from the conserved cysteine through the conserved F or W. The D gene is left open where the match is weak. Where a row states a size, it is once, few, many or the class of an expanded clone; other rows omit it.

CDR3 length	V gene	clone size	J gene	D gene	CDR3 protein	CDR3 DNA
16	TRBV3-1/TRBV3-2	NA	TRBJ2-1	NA	CASSPVGRGKYNEQFF	TGTGCCAGCAGCCCCGTGGGAAGGGGAAAGTACAATGAGCAGTTCTTC
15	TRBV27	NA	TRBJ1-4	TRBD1	CASSLSTGVNEKLFF	TGTGCCAGCAGTTTATCCACAGGGGTGAATGAAAAACTGTTTTTT
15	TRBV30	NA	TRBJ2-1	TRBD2	CAWSVVAGGWGEQFF	TGTGCCTGGAGTGTTGTAGCGGGAGGGTGGGGTGAGCAGTTCTTC
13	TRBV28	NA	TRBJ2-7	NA	CASRPEGAYEQYF	TGTGCCAGCAGGCCCGAGGGGGCCTACGAGCAGTACTTC
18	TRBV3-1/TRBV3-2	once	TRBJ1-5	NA	CASSQDKIWRDTNQPQHF	TGTGCCAGCAGCCAAGATAAAATTTGGCGGGACACTAATCAGCCCCAGCATTTT
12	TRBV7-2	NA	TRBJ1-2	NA	CASAKTGYGYTF	TGTGCCAGCGCGAAGACGGGCTATGGCTACACCTTC
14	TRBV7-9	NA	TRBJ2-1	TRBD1	CASSLVRGLDEQFF	TGTGCCAGCAGCTTAGTCAGGGGGCTGGATGAGCAGTTCTTC
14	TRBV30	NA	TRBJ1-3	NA	CAWRLGSSGNTIYF	TGTGCCTGGAGACTAGGGAGCTCTGGAAACACCATATATTTT
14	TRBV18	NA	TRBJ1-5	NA	CASSWGGSNQPQHF	TGTGCCAGCTCTTGGGGGGGGAGCAATCAGCCCCAGCATTTT
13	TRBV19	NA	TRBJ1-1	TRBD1	CASRDRVSTEAFF	TGTGCCAGTAGGGACAGGGTCAGCACTGAAGCTTTCTTT
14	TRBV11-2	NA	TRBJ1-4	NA	CASSPDRLGEKLFF	TGTGCCAGCAGTCCGGACAGACTCGGAGAAAAACTGTTTTTT
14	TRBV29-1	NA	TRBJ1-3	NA	CSVHREDSGNTIYF	TGCAGCGTCCACCGGGAAGACTCTGGAAACACCATATATTTT
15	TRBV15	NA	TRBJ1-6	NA	CATSRHRGVNSPLHF	TGTGCCACCAGCAGACACCGGGGGGTGAATTCACCCCTCCACTTT
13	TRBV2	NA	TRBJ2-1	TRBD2	CASTWGGLNEQFF	TGTGCCAGCACCTGGGGAGGGTTGAATGAGCAGTTCTTC
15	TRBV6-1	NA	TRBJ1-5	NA	CASSEAGQTYQPQHF	TGTGCCAGCAGTGAAGCTGGGCAGACTTATCAGCCCCAGCATTTT
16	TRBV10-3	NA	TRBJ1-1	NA	CAISEKGLQGNTEAFF	TGTGCCATCAGTGAGAAGGGGTTACAGGGGAACACTGAAGCTTTCTTT
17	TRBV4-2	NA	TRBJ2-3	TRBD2	CASSPASGGESTDTQYF	TGTGCCAGCAGCCCCGCTAGCGGGGGGGAGTCCACAGATACGCAGTATTTT
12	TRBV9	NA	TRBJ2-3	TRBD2	CASGRGTDTQYF	TGTGCCAGCGGGAGGGGCACAGATACGCAGTATTTT